Shown below are 27 T cell receptor beta chains from a single sample sequenced in a study of cytomegalovirus exposure and HLA in healthy donors. The PCR used 60 Vbeta and 13 Jbeta primers. Produced via immunoSEQ multiplex PCR; TCRdb's table is partial and in-frame only. The sample has 90,000 or so clones, over 75% seen once. Sequencing used PBMCs. All receptors come from a man aged 45-60 years in good health and CMV-seronegative.

A single count supports this clone. The rearrangement uses TRBV6-1 and TRBJ1-4; the D gene is possibly TRBD1 (5 bases). This CDR3 is built from 15 residues. The V end was cut by 6 bases, the J end by 5 bases, with 16 bases between. Per the germline V gene, CDR1 is MNHNS and CDR2 is SASEGT. The CDR3 sequence: CASRTRGSGNEKLFF. The CDR3 coding sequence is TGTGCCAGCAGGACAAGGGGAAGCGGGAATGAAAAACTGTTTTTT.

V and J are TRBV5-5 and TRBJ2-7, with 9 bases that match TRBD1. Germline values: CDR1 SGHKS, CDR2 YYEKEE (reference sequence). The CDR3 consists of 15 residues. The V and J ends lost 0 bases and 7 bases, in that order; junction bases with no gene match: 8. CDR3 sequence (DNA): TGTGCCAGCAGCTTGGAAGACAGGGGGTCGAAGGAGCAGTACTTC. It translates to CASSLEDRGSKEQYF.

The chain recombines TRBV18 with TRBJ2-1, with 14 bases that match TRBD2. Trimming removed 0 bases from V and 1 base from J; junction bases left unmatched: 5. Germline CDR1 and CDR2: KGHSH and LQKENI. This CDR3 is 19 amino acids long. The CDR3 region has the DNA TGTGCCAGCTCACCACCCGGGACTAGCGGGAGATGGTCCTACAATGAGCAGTTCTTC. Encoded protein: CASSPPGTSGRWSYNEQFF.

The chain couples TRBV6-1 to TRBJ2-2; possible D gene TRBD1, 5 bases. The germline V gene encodes CDR1 MNHNS and CDR2 SASEGT. The CDR3 consists of 14 residues. V shed 6 bases and J shed 6 bases, with 14 bases lying between them. In DNA, the CDR3 is TGTGCCAGCAGCGCAGGACACCCGGCCGGGGAGCTGTTTTTT. Translation: CASSAGHPAGELFF.

The chain has TRBV6-1 and TRBJ2-1; D is possibly TRBD1 (6 bases). The V end was cut by 7 bases, the J end by 5 bases, with 18 bases between. The CDR3 totals 15 residues. Germline-derived CDR1 and CDR2 are MNHNS and SASEGT. CDR3 nucleotides: TGTGCCAGCACCTCACACCCCGGACAGCACAATGAGCAGTTCTTC. Protein sequence: CASTSHPGQHNEQFF.

This clone was observed a few times. The CDR3 nucleotides read TGTGCCAGCAAGCGGGACGCAACCTACGAGCAGTACTTC. This gives the protein CASKRDATYEQYF. The gene calls are TRBV28 and TRBJ2-7, with TRBD2 identical over 7 bases. The CDR3 totals 13 residues. The V segment lost 7 bases and the J segment 2 bases; nucleotides outside the gene matches: 5. Looked up from germline, CDR1 is MDHEN and CDR2 is SYDVKM.

This clone was detected a few times. This rearrangement joins TRBV6-5 to TRBJ2-2; 9 positions match TRBD2. Germline V gene data show CDR1 as MNHEY and CDR2 as SVGAGI. The CDR3 spans 16 residues. Trimming removed 4 bases from V and 7 bases from J; junction bases left unmatched: 10. Written as DNA, the CDR3 is TGTGCCAGCAGTTTGGGGGGCGGGAGGGTAGGCGGGGAGCTGTTTTTT. It translates to CASSLGGGRVGGELFF.

V gene TRBV2 combines with J gene TRBJ2-1; 13 nucleotides line up with TRBD2. The CDR3 runs 14 residues. Germline V gene lookup returns CDR1 SNHLY and CDR2 FYNNEI. V trimming: 6 bases; J trimming: 7 bases; junction bases outside the gene matches: 3. The CDR3: CASRRTSGSNEQFF. DNA of the CDR3: TGTGCCAGCAGGCGGACTAGCGGGAGTAATGAGCAGTTCTTC. Together with reference TRBV2 and TRBJ2-1, the CDR3 gives the full variable domain: EPEVTQTPSHQVTQMGQEVILRCVPISNHLYFYWYRQILGQKVEFLVSFYNNEISEKSEIFDDQFSVERPDGSNFTLKIRSTKLEDSAMYFCASRRTSGSNEQFFGPGTRLTVL.

The chain combines TRBV30 with TRBJ1-1; TRBD1 matches 8 bases. Trimming took 4 bases from V and 1 from J; bases not matched to a gene: 5. Looked up from germline, CDR1 is GTSNPN and CDR2 is SVGIG (reference sequence). CDR3 size: 14 residues. The CDR3 nucleotides are TGTGCCTGGACCCAAGGACAGGGGAACACTGAAGCTTTCTTT. Translation: CAWTQGQGNTEAFF.

This clone was recorded only once. The chain is built from TRBV18 and TRBJ2-7, with TRBD1 identical over 11 bases. From germline, CDR1 is KGHSH and CDR2 LQKENI. V gave up 2 bases and J gave up 7 bases; unmatched junction bases: 7. The CDR3 is 15 residues long. CDR3 DNA: TGTGCCAGCTCACCAAGTGGACAGGGGGCTGGGGAGCAGTACTTC. It is translated as CASSPSGQGAGEQYF.

The chain has TRBV7-2 and TRBJ1-6; a possible D gene is TRBD1 (5 bases). The V gene's germline CDR1 is SGHTA and CDR2 FQGNSA. Between the trimmed V and J ends, which lost 1 base and 6 bases, there was a span of 10 bases. The CDR3 loop spans 15 amino acids. CDR3 amino acids: CASSLGQGANSPLHF. In DNA, the CDR3 is TGTGCCAGCAGCTTAGGTCAGGGTGCTAATTCACCCCTCCACTTT.

CDR3 residues: CASSLIVGGTKETQYF. Here the CDR3 DNA reads TGTGCCAGCAGCTTGATCGTAGGGGGCACTAAAGAGACCCAGTACTTC. The V gene is TRBV11-2, the J gene TRBJ2-5, with 7 bases lining up with TRBD1. The V gene's germline CDR1 is SGHAT and CDR2 FQNNGV. The CDR3 loop spans 16 amino acids. J lost 3 bases, V lost 3 bases, and 10 bases had no gene match.

The chain has TRBV15 and TRBJ2-7; D might be TRBD2 (6 bases). This CDR3 has 14 amino acids. Trimming stripped 2 bases from V and 5 bases from J, with 13 bases between. Per the germline V gene, CDR1 is LNHNV and CDR2 is YYDKDF (reference sequence). DNA for the CDR3: TGTGCCACCAGCAGACCGGGAGTTCTAGACGAGCAGTACTTC. Translation gives CATSRPGVLDEQYF.

The chain carries TRBV27 and TRBJ2-5; D is possibly TRBD2 (5 bases). The V gene's germline CDR1 is MNHEY and CDR2 SMNVEV (reference sequence). Deletions cut 4 bases from V and 5 bases from J, with 11 bases between. The CDR3 is made up of 13 amino acids. The CDR3 here is CASSSGVAETQYF. CDR3 sequence (DNA): TGTGCCAGCAGTTCCGGGGTGGCGGAGACCCAGTACTTC.

The J gene is TRBJ2-7, the V gene TRBV27; 7 nucleotides match TRBD2. The CDR3 sequence is 16 residues long. Germline V gene lookup returns CDR1 MNHEY and CDR2 SMNVEV (reference sequence). V dropped 0 bases and J dropped 4; count of bases not matched to a gene: 9. The CDR3 is CASSLSRSLAVYEQYF. The CDR3 DNA reads TGTGCCAGCAGTTTATCGAGGAGTCTAGCGGTGTACGAGCAGTACTTC.

The chain is built from TRBV7-9 and TRBJ1-1, with a weak D call TRBD1 (6 bases). Looked up from germline, CDR1 is SEHNR and CDR2 is FQNEAQ (reference sequence). Trimming took 3 bases from V and 1 from J, leaving 21 bases between them. The length of the CDR3 is 18 residues. The CDR3 sequence: CASSFNKQKQGRNTEAFF. CDR3 coding DNA: TGTGCCAGCAGCTTCAATAAACAGAAACAGGGAAGGAACACTGAAGCTTTCTTT.

J is TRBJ2-1 and V is TRBV27; 12 bases fit TRBD2. Germline CDR1 is MNHEY and CDR2 is SMNVEV (reference sequence). This CDR3 comprises 17 residues. Trimming took 0 bases from V and 5 from J; bases not matched to a gene: 5. CDR3 DNA sequence: TGTGCCAGCAGTTTATCTTCTCTAGCGGGAGGGAACAATGAGCAGTTCTTC. Residues: CASSLSSLAGGNNEQFF.

The J gene is TRBJ1-6, the V gene TRBV7-9; D might be TRBD1 (5 bases). Trimming shortened V by 1 base and J by 10 bases, and 14 bases separated the two germline ends. Germline V gene data show CDR1 as SEHNR and CDR2 as FQNEAQ (reference sequence). CDR3 length: 15 residues. CDR3 DNA: TGTGCCAGCAGCTTAGATGACATTGGGGGGTCACCCCTCCACTTT. Amino acids: CASSLDDIGGSPLHF.

The chain carries TRBV9 and TRBJ2-1, with 8 bases identical to TRBD1. The germline V gene encodes CDR1 SGDLS and CDR2 YYNGEE. CDR3 length equals 14 residues. Trimming cost V 7 bases and J 2 bases; bases outside gene matches: 5. The CDR3: CASGQQGAYNEQFF. The CDR3 region has the DNA TGTGCCAGCGGTCAACAGGGGGCCTACAATGAGCAGTTCTTC.

With regard to this clone: The junction shows a germline mismatch at one end, possibly a read error. The chain uses TRBV28 and TRBJ1-2; possible D gene TRBD1, 6 bases. The CDR3 covers 15 residues. Germline CDR1 reads MDHEN; CDR2 reads SYDVKM. The CDR3 DNA is TGTGCCAGCAGTTTATCCGCCGGACAGAACTATGGCTACCCCTTC. The encoded protein is CASSLSAGQNYGYPF.

This chain joins TRBV7-2 and TRBJ2-1; D perhaps matches TRBD1 (6 bases). CDR1 and CDR2 from the germline V gene are SGHTA and FQGNSA. V was pared by 2 bases and J by 0 bases, with 11 bases between. This CDR3 region has 16 residues. In DNA, the CDR3 is TGTGCCAGCAGCTTACACCGGACAGTCTCCTACAATGAGCAGTTCTTC. It is translated as CASSLHRTVSYNEQFF.

V is TRBV28 and J is TRBJ2-5; possibly TRBD1 for D (5 bases). V shed 4 bases and J shed 8 bases, with 11 bases lying between them. The CDR3 extends over 12 amino acids. Germline V gene data show CDR1 as MDHEN and CDR2 as SYDVKM. As DNA, the CDR3 is TGTGCCAGCAGTTCGGCCAGGACAACCCAGTACTTC. Protein: CASSSARTTQYF.

The chain carries TRBV30 and TRBJ1-6; D gene uncertain. The V gene lost 2 bases and the J gene lost 6 bases, with 8 bases spanning the gap. Per the germline V gene, CDR1 is GTSNPN and CDR2 is SVGIG (reference sequence). There are 13 residues in the CDR3. CDR3 amino acids: CAWSPVSNSPLHF. For the CDR3, the DNA is TGTGCCTGGAGTCCGGTCTCTAATTCACCCCTCCACTTT.

This clone is a singleton in its sample. The V call is TRBV18, the J call TRBJ2-3, with a possible D match to TRBD1 (5 bases). The CDR3 extends over 14 amino acids. CDR1 and CDR2 from the germline V gene are KGHSH and LQKENI. V was pared by 0 bases and J by 2 bases, with 6 bases between. CDR3 sequence reads: CASSPPTATDTQYF. CDR3 sequence (DNA): TGTGCCAGCTCACCACCGACAGCCACAGATACGCAGTATTTT.

The V gene is TRBV2, the J gene TRBJ2-2, with D hard to call. V shed 2 bases and J shed 0 bases, with 7 bases lying between them. Germline loops: CDR1 SNHLY, CDR2 FYNNEI. This CDR3 has 15 amino acids. CDR3 in amino acids: CASSELVTNTGELFF. As DNA, the CDR3 is TGTGCCAGCAGTGAACTAGTGACGAACACCGGGGAGCTGTTTTTT.

The chain has TRBV7-3 and TRBJ2-3; D is possibly TRBD1 (5 bases). The V end lost 4 bases, the J end lost 7 bases, and 18 bases lay between the germline ends. The CDR3 contains 15 residues. Germline-derived CDR1 and CDR2 are SGHTA and FQGTGA. The DNA of the CDR3 is TGTGCCAGCAGCTCGCAGGGTAGTATCGGCAATACGCAGTATTTT. Translating it yields CASSSQGSIGNTQYF.

This chain connects TRBV9 to TRBJ2-7, with no clear D. Germline CDR1 reads SGDLS; CDR2 reads YYNGEE. V was cut by 0 bases and J by 3 bases, with 13 bases left in between. The CDR3 runs to 15 residues. CDR3 sequence (DNA): TGTGCCAGCAGCGTAGGACACCTAACCGTCTACGAGCAGTACTTC. Encoded protein: CASSVGHLTVYEQYF.